The entry below gives a single TCR beta chain sequence along with its context. Its antigen is unknown. The data belong to a study of CD8 T cells in Susac syndrome. Whole-study findings and limits: The total CD8+ repertoires contained about 16 Susac-specific public clones, and the CD8+ TEMRA repertoires contained about 5.

Looked up from germline, CDR1 is DFQATT and CDR2 is SNEGSKA (reference sequence). The CDR3 is 16 amino acids. V was clipped by 5 bases and J by 2 bases; unmatched bases: 9. With random hexamers, 0.5 to 1 ug RNA was reverse transcribed. TCRdb re-called the immunoSEQ multiplex PCR reads through MiXCR, storing one row per CDR3 protein. Among about 53,000 distinct CDR3 sequences listed, over 90% were seen once. CD8+ and CD4+ T cells taken from blood had their TCR beta sequenced. Sequenced sample: CD8+ T cells from PBMCs. This receptor was obtained from a human donor with Susac syndrome. V is TRBV20-1 and J is TRBJ2-2; 9 positions match TRBD2. CDR3 sequence reads: CSAPVLAGDNTGELFF. The CDR3 nucleotides read TGCAGTGCTCCGGTGTTAGCGGGGGATAACACCGGGGAGCTGTTTTTT.